The sample holds one count of the clone carrying this T cell receptor beta chain. The assay was immunoSEQ multiplex PCR, and TCRdb's table has in-frame clones only and misses some. The sample holds 150,000 or so clones; 80% to 90% are singletons and the top ten take roughly 7.9%. These data belong to a study of blood T cell repertoires in COVID-19. Overall study: Both acute and convalescent COVID-19 samples were obtained from the United States, Italy and Spain.

With V trimmed by 6 bases and J by 5 bases, 9 bases remained unmatched. CDR1 and CDR2 from the germline V gene are MNHEY and SMNVEV (reference sequence). This CDR3 is 14 amino acids long. This sequence originates from a woman aged 45-59 years in a cohort sampled during active or convalescent COVID-19. The sequencing input was peripheral blood. The genes are TRBV27 and TRBJ1-2, with TRBD1 matching 7 bases. The CDR3 DNA reads as TGTGCCAGCAGAATACCGGGACAGCAATATGGCTACACCTTC. Encoded protein: CASRIPGQQYGYTF.